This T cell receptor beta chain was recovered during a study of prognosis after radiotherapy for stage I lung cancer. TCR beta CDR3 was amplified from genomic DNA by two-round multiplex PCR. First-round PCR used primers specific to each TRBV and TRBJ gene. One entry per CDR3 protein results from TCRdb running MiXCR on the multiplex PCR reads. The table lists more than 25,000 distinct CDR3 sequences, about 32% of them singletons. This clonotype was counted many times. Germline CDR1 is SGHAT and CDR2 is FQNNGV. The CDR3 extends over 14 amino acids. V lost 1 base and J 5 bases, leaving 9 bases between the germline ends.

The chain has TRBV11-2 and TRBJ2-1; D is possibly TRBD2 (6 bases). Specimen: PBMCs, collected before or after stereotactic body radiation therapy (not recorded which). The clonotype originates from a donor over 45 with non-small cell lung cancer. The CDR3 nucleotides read TGTGCCAGCAGCTTAGCGGGGGTCCACAATGAGCAGTTCTTC. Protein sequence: CASSLAGVHNEQFF.